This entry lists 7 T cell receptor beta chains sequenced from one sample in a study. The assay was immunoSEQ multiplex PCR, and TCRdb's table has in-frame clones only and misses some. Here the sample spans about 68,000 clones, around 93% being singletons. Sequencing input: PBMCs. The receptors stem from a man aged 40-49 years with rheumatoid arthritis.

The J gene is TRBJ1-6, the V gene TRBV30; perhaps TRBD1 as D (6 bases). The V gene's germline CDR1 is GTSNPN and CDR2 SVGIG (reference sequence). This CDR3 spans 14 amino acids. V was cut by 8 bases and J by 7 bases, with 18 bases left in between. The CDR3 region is CATGAGEGNSPLHF. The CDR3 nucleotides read TGTGCCACGGGGGCAGGGGAGGGAAATTCACCCCTCCACTTT.

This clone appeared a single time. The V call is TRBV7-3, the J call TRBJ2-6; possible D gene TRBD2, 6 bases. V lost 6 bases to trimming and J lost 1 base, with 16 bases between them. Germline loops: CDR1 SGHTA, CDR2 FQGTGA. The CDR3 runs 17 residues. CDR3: CASREGRLSSGANVLTF. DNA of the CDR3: TGTGCCAGCAGGGAGGGCAGGCTCTCATCTGGGGCCAACGTCCTGACTTTC.

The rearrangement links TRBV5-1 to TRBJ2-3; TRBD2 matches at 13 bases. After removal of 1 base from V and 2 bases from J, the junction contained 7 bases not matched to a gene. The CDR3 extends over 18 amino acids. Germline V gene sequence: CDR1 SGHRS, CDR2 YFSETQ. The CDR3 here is CASSLSPGLAGNTDTQYF. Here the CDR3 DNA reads TGCGCCAGCAGCTTGAGTCCGGGACTAGCGGGGAACACAGATACGCAGTATTTT. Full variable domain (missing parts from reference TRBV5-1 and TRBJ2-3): KAGVTQTPRYLIKTRGQQVTLSCSPISGHRSVSWYQQTPGQGLQFLFEYFSETQRNKGNFPGRFSGRQFSNSRSEMNVSTLELGDSALYLCASSLSPGLAGNTDTQYFGPGTRLTVL.

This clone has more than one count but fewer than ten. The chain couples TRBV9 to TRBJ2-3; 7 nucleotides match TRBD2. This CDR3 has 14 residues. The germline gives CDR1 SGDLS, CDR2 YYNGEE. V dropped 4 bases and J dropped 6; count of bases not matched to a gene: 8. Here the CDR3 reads CASSLTSAYDTQYF. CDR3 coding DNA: TGTGCCAGCAGCCTCACTAGCGCCTACGATACGCAGTATTTT. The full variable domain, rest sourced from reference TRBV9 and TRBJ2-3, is DSGVTQTPKHLITATGQRVTLRCSPRSGDLSVYWYQQSLDQGLQFLIQYYNGEERAKGNILERFSAQQFPDLHSELNLSSLELGDSALYFCASSLTSAYDTQYFGPGTRLTVL.

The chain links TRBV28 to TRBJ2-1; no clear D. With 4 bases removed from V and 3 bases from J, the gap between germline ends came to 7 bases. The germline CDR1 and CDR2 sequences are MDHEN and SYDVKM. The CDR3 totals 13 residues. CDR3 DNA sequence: TGTGCCAGCAGTTCATTAGACTACAATGAGCAGTTCTTC. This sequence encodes CASSSLDYNEQFF.

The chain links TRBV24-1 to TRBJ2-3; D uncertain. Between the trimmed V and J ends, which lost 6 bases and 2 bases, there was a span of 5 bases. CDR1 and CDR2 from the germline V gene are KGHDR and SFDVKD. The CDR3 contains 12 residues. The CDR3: CATSSSTDTQYF. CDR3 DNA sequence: TGTGCCACCAGTTCCTCCACAGATACGCAGTATTTT.

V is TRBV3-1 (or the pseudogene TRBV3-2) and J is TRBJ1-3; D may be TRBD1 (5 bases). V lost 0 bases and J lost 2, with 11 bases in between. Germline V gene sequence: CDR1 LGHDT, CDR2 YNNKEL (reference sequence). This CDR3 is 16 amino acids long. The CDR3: CASSQDGWGPGNTIYF. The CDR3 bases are TGTGCCAGCAGCCAAGATGGTTGGGGACCTGGAAACACCATATATTTT.